Given below is one T cell receptor beta chain in context. This clone came up a few times. Its recognized antigen is unknown. Base qualities are missing; no much larger clone stands one base away. The immunoSEQ Assay, a bias-controlled multiplex PCR, was used to amplify TCRbeta CDR3 regions from genomic DNA. As for the authors' bioinformatics: The number of nucleated cells in each sample was estimated from the amplification of reference gene primers within the assay. Sequence reads were collapsed and filtered to measure the absolute abundance of every unique TCRbeta CDR3 rearrangement. For each sample, productive Simpson clonality was calculated as the square root of Simpson's diversity index across productive rearrangements. The immuneACCESS repertoire file appears here via TCRdb, limited to in-frame rearrangements. These files lack a portion of the clones; in checked studies, under half of the deficit traces to unresolved V genes, and the cause of the others is not known. V and J calls and clone size follow that table, whereas D and trimming were derived from the DNA. For this sample there are about 180,000 clones; 80% to 85% appear just once. The ten largest clones capture 6.5% to 8.5% of the sample.

This record comes from a study of blood T cell repertoires in COVID-19 (dated by TCRdb to between 2020 and 2021). At the level of the whole study: The collaborator samples originated in the United States, Italy and Spain and spanned the acute and convalescent phases of COVID-19. Where available, HLA class I and class II types were obtained from metadata supplied by the sample provider rather than from assay-based typing. The samples were drawn from the first 160 participants of the ongoing ImmuneRACE study and from 950 to 1,500 subjects provided by 6 global collaborators. The prospective study material was composed of cDNA or gDNA derived from T cells, B-cell-depleted T cells, or PBMCs. A freely available public database, intended as a resource for researchers studying the immune response to SARS-CoV-2, is where the repertoires were released. Deeply sampled blood TCRbeta repertoires from subjects exposed to, actively infected with, or recovered from COVID-19 were included in the dataset. Nearly every sample came with metadata listing a de-identified subject ID, COVID-19 status, age in years and sex.

Results the study describes overall, beyond this receptor: The amount of clinical and demographic metadata varied by source and participant and was provided uncurated.

In Seattle, one collaborating source enrolled patients while the infection was active and tracked those patients longitudinally over the course of disease. The collaborating institutions used their own protocols to collect whole blood in K2EDTA tubes. Collaborator samples were shipped for TCRbeta analysis as frozen whole blood, isolated PBMCs, or DNA extracted from either sample type. This TCR was recovered from a woman aged 40 to 55 with COVID-19, enrolled during active disease. Source material: peripheral blood.

The CDR3 is CAIRGLDNSPLHF. The DNA is TGTGCCATCAGAGGACTCGATAATTCACCCCTCCACTTT. In this chain, TRBV10-3 is recombined with TRBJ1-6; the D gene identity is not certain. The CDR3, cysteine through phenylalanine, is 13 amino acids long. CDR3 DNA is the only sequence kept; it has 39 bases, read in frame from the first base. Between the V and J ends, shortened by 6 bases and 5 bases respectively, the junction contains 8 bases. The germline V gene sets CDR1 to ENHRY and CDR2 to SYGVKD.